These T cell receptor beta chains were read from a single sample in a study of beta chain features in type 1 diabetes. Produced via immunoSEQ multiplex PCR; TCRdb's table is partial and in-frame only. Of around 650,000 clones in the sample, around an eighth were seen once. The sample consisted of naive CD4+ T cells from blood. The receptor source for this set is a man aged 30 to 39 with type 1 diabetes. Each CDR3 is given with its conserved first and last residue. D genes are given only for firm matches. The listing skips clone size in some rows; elsewhere it reads once, few, many or a size class.

D	V	J	size	DNA	CDR3
-	TRBV7-2	TRBJ1-3	few	TGTGCCAGCAGCTTAGCCGGGGCTGGAAACACCATATATTTT	CASSLAGAGNTIYF
-	TRBV6-6	TRBJ2-4	-	TGTGCCAGCAGTTTCCTATTAGGGACAGCCAAAAACATTCAGTACTTC	CASSFLLGTAKNIQYF
-	TRBV7-2	TRBJ1-2	-	TGTGCCAGCAGCCCAAGCGGCGGGGCAGGGTGGTATGGCTACACCTTC	CASSPSGGAGWYGYTF
TRBD2	TRBV5-1	TRBJ2-5	-	TGCGCCAGCAGCAGACTAGCGGGGGACCTAAAGGAGACCCAGTACTTC	CASSRLAGDLKETQYF
TRBD1	TRBV5-1	TRBJ2-5	-	TGCGCCAGCAGCCTAGGACAGGATCAAGAGACCCAGTACTTC	CASSLGQDQETQYF
-	TRBV14	TRBJ1-4	-	TGTGCCAGCAGCCCCCCAGGGGTGTCTGAAAAACTGTTTTTT	CASSPPGVSEKLFF
TRBD2	TRBV30	TRBJ2-3	-	TGTGCCTGGAGTAGGGCTAGCGGGGGATTGACAGATACGCAGTATTTT	CAWSRASGGLTDTQYF
-	TRBV28	TRBJ2-3	few	TGTGCCAGCAGTTTATCAGTGTCAGGGCTTAGTACAGATACGCAGTATTTT	CASSLSVSGLSTDTQYF
-	TRBV7-2	TRBJ2-5	-	TGTGCCAGCAGCTTTCAGGGGATCCCGGGAGAGACCCAGTACTTC	CASSFQGIPGETQYF
-	TRBV28	TRBJ1-5	-	TGTGCCAGCAGTTCAGGCAGGCCCATAGGCAATCAGCCCCAGCATTTT	CASSSGRPIGNQPQHF
-	TRBV11-2	TRBJ2-5	few	TGTGCCAGCAGTCAAATGGGACGCCTCCAAGAGACCCAGTACTTC	CASSQMGRLQETQYF
-	TRBV4-3	TRBJ2-7	-	TGCGCCAGCAGCCACGAGGTGGGCCGGTCCTACGAGCAGTACTTC	CASSHEVGRSYEQYF
TRBD1	TRBV7-2	TRBJ1-5	-	TGTGCCAGCAGCTTAGTTCAGGGGGGCGAGAAGCATTTT	CASSLVQGGEKHF
TRBD1	TRBV7-3	TRBJ2-1	few	TGTGCCAGCAGCCTGGGGACAGGGTTCTACAATGAGCAGTTCTTC	CASSLGTGFYNEQFF
TRBD1	TRBV25-1	TRBJ1-2	few	TGTGCCAGCAGTGGTTACAGGGGGGAGAACTATGGCTACACCTTC	CASSGYRGENYGYTF
-	TRBV30	TRBJ2-3	-	TGTGCCTGGTCAGGGGCTAGCACAGATACGCAGTATTTT	CAWSGASTDTQYF
-	TRBV7-9	TRBJ1-1	few	TGTGCCAGCAGCTTAGGACTGGCGAACACTGAAGCTTTCTTT	CASSLGLANTEAFF
TRBD2	TRBV5-4	TRBJ2-3	few	TGTGCCAGCAGCTGGGGACTAGCTGCAGATACGCAGTATTTT	CASSWGLAADTQYF
-	TRBV9	TRBJ1-6	few	TGTGCCAGCAGCGTTCAGGGGAGGTCACCCCTCCACTTT	CASSVQGRSPLHF
TRBD2	TRBV4-3	TRBJ2-5	-	TGCGCCAGCAGCCAAGGGACGGTGGCCAGCGGGGAAGAGACCCAGTACTTC	CASSQGTVASGEETQYF
-	TRBV30	TRBJ1-3	-	TGTGCCTGGAGTACCTTGGCTGGAAACACCACATATTTT	CAWSTLAGNTTYF
TRBD1	TRBV7-9	TRBJ2-2	-	TGTGCCAGCAGAAAGCGGCAGGGGGACACCGGGGAGCTGTTTTTT	CASRKRQGDTGELFF
-	TRBV2	TRBJ2-5	few	TGTGCCAGCAGTGAAGGATGGGAGATACAAGAGACCCAGTACTTC	CASSEGWEIQETQYF
-	TRBV7-9	TRBJ2-7	few	TGTGCCAGCAGCCGCATGCTCAGGGACGAGCAGTACTTC	CASSRMLRDEQYF
-	TRBV19	TRBJ1-5	-	TGTGCCAGCCGACGGGGAGAGAGCAATCAGCCCCAGCATTTT	CASRRGESNQPQHF
-	TRBV30	TRBJ1-4	-	TGTGCCTGGAGTCTGAGGGCTGATAGTGAAAAACTGTTTTTT	CAWSLRADSEKLFF
TRBD1	TRBV5-1	TRBJ2-3	-	TGCGCCAGCAGCGCATACAGGGGGCGTGGAGATACGCAGTATTTT	CASSAYRGRGDTQYF
-	TRBV5-1	TRBJ2-1	-	TGCGCCAGCAGCTCCAGGGAGAGGCCCTACAATGAGCAGTTCTTC	CASSSRERPYNEQFF
TRBD1	TRBV28	TRBJ2-1	-	TGTGCCAGCAGTTCGGGACAGATTCTCTACAATGAGCAGTTCTTC	CASSSGQILYNEQFF
TRBD1	TRBV7-2	TRBJ2-7	-	TGTGCCAGCAGCTTCCCGGGACAGGGAGGCGAGCAGTACTTC	CASSFPGQGGEQYF
TRBD2	TRBV15	TRBJ2-5	few	TGTGCCACCAGCGGGGAACCGGGACTAGCGTCTGTGGAGACCCAGTACTTC	CATSGEPGLASVETQYF
TRBD1	TRBV11-3	TRBJ2-5	once	TGTGCCAGCAGCCAATCAGGGACAGGAAAAGAGACCCAGTACTTC	CASSQSGTGKETQYF
-	TRBV30	TRBJ1-4	few	TGTGCCTGGACACGTCAATTGACCGGAGGAGAAAAACTGTTTTTT	CAWTRQLTGGEKLFF
-	TRBV19	TRBJ1-2	few	TGTGCCACCAACGACAGGACCTATGGCTACACCTTC	CATNDRTYGYTF
TRBD1	TRBV7-2	TRBJ1-6	-	TGTGCCAGCAGCTTAGACAGGGGGCGGGCTAATTCACCCCTCCACTTT	CASSLDRGRANSPLHF
-	TRBV29-1	TRBJ2-2	-	TGCAGCGTTGCCCTCCGGGCGGACACCGGGGAGCTGTTTTTT	CSVALRADTGELFF
TRBD2	TRBV7-2	TRBJ2-3	few	TGTGCCAGCAGCGCGGGGACTAGCGGGGGGTCCACAGATACGCAGTATTTT	CASSAGTSGGSTDTQYF
TRBD1	TRBV7-9	TRBJ2-5	few	TGTGCCAGCAGCCATACCTCCGGGACAGGGGTAGAGACCCAGTACTTC	CASSHTSGTGVETQYF
TRBD1	TRBV5-1	TRBJ2-7	-	TGCGCCAGCACCATACGGACAGGCCCCTACGAGCAGTACTTC	CASTIRTGPYEQYF
-	TRBV7-2	TRBJ2-3	few	TGTGCCAGCAGCTTACTCGCGGGGGCCATTGGAGATACGCAGTATTTT	CASSLLAGAIGDTQYF
-	TRBV5-1	TRBJ2-1	-	TGCGCCAGCAGCCCAGGTAGCAATGAGCAGTTCTTC	CASSPGSNEQFF
-	TRBV9	TRBJ2-2	few	TGTGCCAGCAGCGTAGGTAGGAACACCGGGGAGCTGTTTTTT	CASSVGRNTGELFF
-	TRBV30	TRBJ2-1	few	TGTGCCTGGGCCCCCGGGACGCGGGATCGGGACAATGAGCAGTTCTTC	CAWAPGTRDRDNEQFF
-	TRBV11-2	TRBJ1-1	few	TGTGCCAGCAGCTTAGGACACCTGAACACTGAAGCTTTCTTT	CASSLGHLNTEAFF
-	TRBV9	TRBJ2-5	-	TGTGCCAGCAGCGGCCCAGGGGCCCTAGAGACCCAGTACTTC	CASSGPGALETQYF
-	TRBV5-6	TRBJ2-5	few	TGTGCCAGCAGCTTGGGACAGCCTCAAGAGACCCAGTACTTC	CASSLGQPQETQYF
-	TRBV5-4	TRBJ1-6	few	TGTGCCAGCAGCTTCGGTGGGAGTAGCTCCTATAATTCACCCCTCCACTTT	CASSFGGSSSYNSPLHF
-	TRBV5-6	TRBJ1-2	many	TGTGCCAGCAGCGAAGGGGGGTATGGCTACACCTTC	CASSEGGYGYTF
-	TRBV6-6	TRBJ2-5	few	TGTGCCAGCAGCCAACCCCCGCAGGAGACCCAGTACTTC	CASSQPPQETQYF
TRBD1	TRBV5-1	TRBJ1-1	few	TGCGCCAGCAGCTTGGGGGACAGGGGCTACACTGAAGCTTTCTTT	CASSLGDRGYTEAFF
TRBD1	TRBV29-1	TRBJ1-2	-	TGCAGCGTCGCCACGGGACAGGGAGATGGCTACACCTTC	CSVATGQGDGYTF
TRBD1	TRBV6-1	TRBJ2-2	few	TGTGCCAGCAGTTCGGGACAGACCACCGGGGAGCTGTTTTTT	CASSSGQTTGELFF
-	TRBV5-4	TRBJ2-7	few	TGTGCCAGCAGCGCTACAGGGACCTACGAGCAGTACTTC	CASSATGTYEQYF
-	TRBV11-1	TRBJ1-4	-	TGTGCCAGCAGCGTCGGACCGGGCGGGGAAAAACTGTTTTTT	CASSVGPGGEKLFF
-	TRBV19	TRBJ2-3	-	TGTGCCAGTAGTATTCGGGCTGCGCCAGATACGCAGTATTTT	CASSIRAAPDTQYF
-	TRBV9	TRBJ1-6	few	TGTGCCAGCAGCGTAGATTTGGGGGAGAATGGTTCACCCCTCCACTTT	CASSVDLGENGSPLHF
TRBD2	TRBV11-2	TRBJ2-5	-	TGTGCCAGCAGCCCAGGACTAGCGCGGATCCAAGAGACCCAGTACTTC	CASSPGLARIQETQYF
-	TRBV7-9	TRBJ1-6	-	TGTGCCAGCAGCTTGGTGCCAGGACATTCACCCCTCCACTTT	CASSLVPGHSPLHF
-	TRBV29-1	TRBJ2-2	-	TGCAGCGCCCGAGGTACCGGGGAGCTGTTTTTT	CSARGTGELFF
TRBD1	TRBV7-2	TRBJ1-2	few	TGTGCCAGCAGCTTATCCGGAAACAGGGGATTTACTAACTATGGCTACACCTTC	CASSLSGNRGFTNYGYTF